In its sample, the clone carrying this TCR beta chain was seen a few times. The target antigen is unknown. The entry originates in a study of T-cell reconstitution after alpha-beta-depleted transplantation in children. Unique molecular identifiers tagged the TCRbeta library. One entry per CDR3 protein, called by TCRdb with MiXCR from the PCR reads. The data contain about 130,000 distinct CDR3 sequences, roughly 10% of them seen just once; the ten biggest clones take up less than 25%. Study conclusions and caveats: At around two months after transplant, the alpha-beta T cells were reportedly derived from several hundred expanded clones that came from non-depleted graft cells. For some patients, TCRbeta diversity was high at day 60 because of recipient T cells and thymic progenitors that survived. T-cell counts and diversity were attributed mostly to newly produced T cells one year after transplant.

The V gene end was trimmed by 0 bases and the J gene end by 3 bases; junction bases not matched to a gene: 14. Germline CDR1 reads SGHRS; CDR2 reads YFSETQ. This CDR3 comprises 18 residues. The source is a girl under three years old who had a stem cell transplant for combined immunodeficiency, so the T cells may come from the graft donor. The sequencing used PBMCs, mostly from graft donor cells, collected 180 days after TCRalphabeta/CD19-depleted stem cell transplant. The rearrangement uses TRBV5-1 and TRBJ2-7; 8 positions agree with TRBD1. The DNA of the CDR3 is TGCGCCAGCAGCTTGGCCTTGAAGAACAGGGGGGATTTCTACGAGCAGTACTTC. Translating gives CASSLALKNRGDFYEQYF.